This entry features one TCR beta chain sequence. Fulfillment of recently defined diagnostic criteria for definite or probable disease was shown by the patients with Susac syndrome. Negative isolation was used for CD8+ and CD4+ T cells and FACS enrichment for TEMRA cells. This specimen comes from a study of CD8 T cells in Susac syndrome. As for the study in general: When their blood was taken, patients with Susac syndrome were therapy-naive, taking corticosteroids, or taking intravenous immunoglobulin alone.

The germline CDR1 and CDR2 sequences are DFQATT and SNEGSKA (reference sequence). The CDR3 runs 14 residues. V lost 5 bases, J lost 3 bases, and 10 bases stayed unmatched. RNA totalling roughly 0.45 to 1 ug underwent reverse transcription with random hexamers. The immunoSEQ assay covered 54 Vbeta and 13 Jbeta segments for CDR3. TCRdb re-analysed the immunoSEQ multiplex PCR reads in MiXCR, keeping a single row per CDR3 protein. Of approximately 77,000 distinct CDR3 sequences in the sample, roughly 91% were seen once. This clonotype was sampled from a human donor with Susac syndrome. This sequence joins TRBV20-1 and TRBJ2-7; 7 nucleotides line up with TRBD2. The sample comprised CD4+ T cells from PBMCs. The DNA of the CDR3 is TGCAGTGCTCCTATGGGCGGGAGCCTCTACGAGCAGTACTTC. Its translation is CSAPMGGSLYEQYF.